This passage covers 17 T cell receptor beta chains from one sample sequenced in a study of T cell responses to AZD1222 COVID-19 vaccine. Only in-frame clones appear in the TCRdb table, and some are missing; sequencing was by immunoSEQ multiplex PCR. Among 200,000 to 250,000 clones, approximately 94% were seen once, and the ten largest hold 1.5% to 2%. The source was peripheral blood, collected 28 days after the second dose of the MenACWY control vaccine. Receptors were obtained from an adult who received the MenACWY meningococcal vaccine as a control.

The chain combines TRBV20-1 with TRBJ2-1, with 8 bases lining up with TRBD1. V trimming: 3 bases; J trimming: 7 bases; junction bases outside the gene matches: 8. CDR1 is DFQATT and CDR2 is SNEGSKA in the germline V gene (reference sequence). This CDR3 spans 14 amino acids. CDR3: CSASGQGAPNEQFF. CDR3 nucleotide sequence: TGCAGTGCTAGTGGGCAGGGGGCTCCAAATGAGCAGTTCTTC.

The rearrangement links TRBV28 to TRBJ2-3, with a tentative D call TRBD2 (5 bases). The CDR3 is 14 amino acids. V lost 7 bases and J 7 bases, leaving 18 bases between the germline ends. CDR1 and CDR2 from the germline V gene are MDHEN and SYDVKM. The CDR3 sequence is CASNLAVAGHTQYF. In DNA form, the CDR3 reads TGTGCCAGCAACCTAGCAGTGGCGGGCCATACGCAGTATTTT.

This clone was found many times. V and J are TRBV6-5 and TRBJ2-7, with D tentatively TRBD1 (6 bases). The CDR3 sequence is 13 residues long. The ends were cut back, 6 bases at V and 6 bases at J, with 15 bases in the middle. Germline loops: CDR1 MNHEY, CDR2 SVGAGI. The CDR3 nucleotides read TGTGCCAGCAGCATGACAGGCAACGGCGAGCAGTACTTC. This encodes CASSMTGNGEQYF.

The chain employs TRBV21-1 and TRBJ2-7. TRBV21-1 is labeled a pseudogene. The CDR3 consists of 21 residues. CDR3 DNA sequence: TGTGCCAGCAGCCCCAGGGACCCGGCTTACGTAGGTGAGGGGCTCTCCTACGAGCAGTACTTC. It codes for CASSPRDPAYVGEGLSYEQYF.

Remarks on this clone: The same CDR3 arises from other DNA sequences in this sample as well. The CDR3 sequence is CASSLGQGGEKLFF. For the CDR3, the DNA is TGCGCCAGCAGCTTGGGACAGGGCGGGGAAAAACTGTTTTTT. The V call is TRBV5-1, the J call TRBJ1-4; 7 nucleotides line up with TRBD1. There are 14 residues in the CDR3. The ends lost 0 bases at V and 8 bases at J; junction bases unmatched: 4. The germline V gene has CDR1 SGHRS and CDR2 YFSETQ.

This rearrangement joins TRBV27 to TRBJ2-7, with 10 bases fitting TRBD2. The germline gives CDR1 MNHEY, CDR2 SMNVEV (reference sequence). The CDR3 is 17 amino acids. Trimming took 2 bases from V and 2 from J; bases not matched to a gene: 9. The CDR3, as DNA: TGTGCCAGCAGTTTAGTGGCTGGACTAGCGGAAACCTACGAGCAGTACTTC. Protein sequence: CASSLVAGLAETYEQYF.

DNA of the CDR3: TGTGCCAGCAGTGAACTTGGGACAGCGACTAATCAGCCCCAGCATTTT. This translates into CASSELGTATNQPQHF. This sequence joins TRBV6-1 and TRBJ1-5; 7 nucleotides match TRBD1. With 2 bases clipped from V and 4 bases from J, the junction kept 8 bases outside the gene matches. Looked up from germline, CDR1 is MNHNS and CDR2 is SASEGT. This CDR3 comprises 16 residues.

The chain's CDR3 is CASSQARGTSQETQYF. In DNA, the CDR3 is TGTGCCAGCAGCCAAGCCAGGGGGACATCACAAGAGACCCAGTACTTC. The chain has TRBV4-2 and TRBJ2-5, with 7 bases identical to TRBD1. Germline V gene lookup returns CDR1 LGHNA and CDR2 YNFKEQ. Trimming took 1 base from V and 2 from J; bases not matched to a gene: 7. The CDR3 length is 16 residues.

This chain links TRBV10-3 with TRBJ1-2, with D possibly matching TRBD1 (6 bases). This CDR3 has 13 residues. V dropped 3 bases and J dropped 2 bases, with 7 bases sitting between them. Per the germline V gene, CDR1 is ENHRY and CDR2 is SYGVKD. Here the CDR3 DNA reads TGTGCCATCAGTGACAGGGGAAACTATGGCTACACCTTC. It translates to CAISDRGNYGYTF.

A single count supports this clone. V and J are TRBV9 and TRBJ2-5, with 7 bases matching TRBD2. J lost 7 bases, V lost 0 bases, and 9 bases had no gene match. Germline V gene sequence: CDR1 SGDLS, CDR2 YYNGEE. The CDR3 has 15 amino acids. The CDR3 sequence: CASSVDGSGARTQYF. As DNA, the CDR3 is TGTGCCAGCAGCGTAGACGGGAGCGGGGCCAGGACCCAGTACTTC.

This clone occurred once. The chain couples TRBV28 to TRBJ1-1; a weak D match, TRBD1 (6 bases). Germline CDR1 and CDR2: MDHEN and SYDVKM. Trimming pared 5 bases from V and 4 bases from J, leaving 17 bases between. This CDR3 is built from 15 residues. CDR3 DNA: TGTGCCAGCAGTCGACTAGGACAGTCGGCCACTGAAGCTTTCTTT. This gives the protein CASSRLGQSATEAFF.

The chain joins TRBV10-3 to TRBJ2-3; 11 bases align to TRBD2. CDR3 size: 18 residues. Trimming cost V 3 bases and J 0 bases; bases outside gene matches: 8. The V gene's germline CDR1 is ENHRY and CDR2 SYGVKD. As DNA, the CDR3 is TGTGCCATCAGTGAACGAGGGACTAGCGGAGATAGCACAGATACGCAGTATTTT. Residues: CAISERGTSGDSTDTQYF.

V is TRBV27 and J is TRBJ1-1; a possible D gene is TRBD1 (6 bases). Germline V gene lookup returns CDR1 MNHEY and CDR2 SMNVEV (reference sequence). This CDR3 is 12 amino acids long. The germline V and J ends were trimmed by 6 bases and 1 base, with 6 bases remaining between them. The CDR3 sequence: CASRGQNTEAFF. DNA for the CDR3: TGTGCCAGCAGGGGACAGAACACTGAAGCTTTCTTT.

The rearrangement links TRBV28 to TRBJ2-2, with D possibly being TRBD1 or TRBD2 (5 bases each). This CDR3 has 16 residues. CDR1 is MDHEN and CDR2 is SYDVKM in the germline V gene. With 6 bases removed from V and 0 bases from J, the gap between germline ends came to 14 bases. The CDR3 loop reads CASSPVGVANTGELFF. The CDR3 bases are TGTGCCAGCAGCCCCGTGGGGGTAGCGAACACCGGGGAGCTGTTTTTT.

This rearrangement joins TRBV7-2 to TRBJ1-3; the D is unclear. V lost 2 bases and J lost 4, with 9 bases in between. Germline V gene data show CDR1 as SGHTA and CDR2 as FQGNSA. CDR3 length: 14 amino acids. This CDR3 is CASSLPGEGNTIYF. The CDR3 bases are TGTGCCAGCAGCTTACCCGGGGAAGGAAACACCATATATTTT. Combining the CDR3 with reference TRBV7-2 and TRBJ1-3 gives the whole variable domain GAGVSQSPSNKVTEKGKDVELRCDPISGHTALYWYRQSLGQGLEFLIYFQGNSAPDKSGLPSDRFSAERTGGSVSTLTIQRTQQEDSAVYLCASSLPGEGNTIYFGEGSWLTVV.

The J gene is TRBJ2-1, the V gene TRBV7-9; a weak D match, TRBD1 (6 bases). Trimming cost V 5 bases and J 6 bases, with 20 bases left between them. Germline lookup yields CDR1 SEHNR and CDR2 FQNEAQ (reference sequence). This CDR3 spans 16 amino acids. CDR3 bases: TGTGCCAGCAGCGGATATACCAGGGGAATCCTCAATGAGCAGTTCTTC. Protein sequence: CASSGYTRGILNEQFF.

The genes are TRBV7-3 and TRBJ2-2, with 8 positions matching TRBD1. V lost 1 base to trimming and J lost 6 bases; unmatched junction nucleotides: 7. This CDR3 has 16 amino acids. Germline-derived CDR1 and CDR2 are SGHTA and FQGTGA. In DNA form, the CDR3 reads TGTGCCAGCAGCTTAAATCAGGGGGCTAGATCCGGGGAGCTGTTTTTT. It is translated as CASSLNQGARSGELFF.